The clone carrying this T cell receptor beta chain has just one count. Germline V CDR1 and CDR2: LGHNA, YSLEER. The V gene end was trimmed by 1 base and the J gene end by 5 bases; junction bases not matched to a gene: 5. CDR3 size: 16 residues. These data come from a study of T-cell reconstitution after alpha-beta-depleted transplantation in children. Construction of the TCRbeta library involved unique molecular identifiers. TCRdb processed the PCR reads anew with MiXCR; each CDR3 protein has one entry. Of some 400,000 distinct CDR3 sequences listed, around 21% are singletons. This receptor was obtained from a human donor who donated a stem cell graft to a child with acute myeloid leukemia. V gene TRBV4-3 combines with J gene TRBJ2-1; 10 bases are a match to TRBD2. This material consisted of PBMCs from the stem cell graft donor, taken from the stem cell graft. The CDR3 sequence: CASSQGTSGIDNEQFF. The DNA for the CDR3 is TGCGCCAGCAGCCAAGGAACTAGCGGGATTGACAATGAGCAGTTCTTC.